What follows are 2 T cell receptor beta chains derived from one specimen sequenced in a study of beta chain features in type 1 diabetes (dated by TCRdb to 2017 to 2018). Broader findings and caveats from the paper: In all four CD4+ subsets, TCRB CDR3 length was moderately but significantly shorter in type 1 diabetes patients.

Libraries were constructed by the immunoSEQ multiplex PCR assay. The High Capacity cDNA Reverse Transcription Kit was used to reverse transcribe all of the isolated RNA, meaning that expressed TCRB transcripts were what got sequenced. TCRdb obtained this table from immuneACCESS and retained in-frame rearrangements with V and J assigned. These tables miss some clones; where compared with another copy, unresolved V genes account for less than half of the shortfall, and the remainder is unexplained. The sample profile shows a few hundred thousand clones; roughly 13% of them were found once. The ten largest make up 0.015% of the sample. These receptors have no known antigen. Material for sequencing was naive CD4+ T cells from blood. The cell subset or site label here, explained by the study, means: true naive CD4+ T cells. These receptors were obtained from a young woman with type 1 diabetes.

This chain joins TRBV5-1 and TRBJ2-7; 11 bases line up with TRBD1. V lost 0 bases and J lost 5; bases outside the gene matches: 1. The CDR3 has 14 amino acids. The V gene's germline CDR1 is SGHRS and CDR2 YFSETQ. The CDR3 sequence: CASSLGDRGNEQYV. CDR3 DNA: TGCGCCAGCAGCTTGGGGGACAGGGGGAACGAGCAGTACGTC.

The chain links TRBV27 to TRBJ1-1, with D unresolved. CDR1 MNHEY and CDR2 SMNVEV come from the germline V gene (reference sequence). The CDR3 is 12 residues long. V was clipped by 5 bases and J by 8 bases, with 12 bases between them. The CDR3 protein is CASSPPSPEAFF. CDR3 DNA sequence: TGTGCCAGCAGTCCGCCTAGTCCCGAAGCTTTCTTT.